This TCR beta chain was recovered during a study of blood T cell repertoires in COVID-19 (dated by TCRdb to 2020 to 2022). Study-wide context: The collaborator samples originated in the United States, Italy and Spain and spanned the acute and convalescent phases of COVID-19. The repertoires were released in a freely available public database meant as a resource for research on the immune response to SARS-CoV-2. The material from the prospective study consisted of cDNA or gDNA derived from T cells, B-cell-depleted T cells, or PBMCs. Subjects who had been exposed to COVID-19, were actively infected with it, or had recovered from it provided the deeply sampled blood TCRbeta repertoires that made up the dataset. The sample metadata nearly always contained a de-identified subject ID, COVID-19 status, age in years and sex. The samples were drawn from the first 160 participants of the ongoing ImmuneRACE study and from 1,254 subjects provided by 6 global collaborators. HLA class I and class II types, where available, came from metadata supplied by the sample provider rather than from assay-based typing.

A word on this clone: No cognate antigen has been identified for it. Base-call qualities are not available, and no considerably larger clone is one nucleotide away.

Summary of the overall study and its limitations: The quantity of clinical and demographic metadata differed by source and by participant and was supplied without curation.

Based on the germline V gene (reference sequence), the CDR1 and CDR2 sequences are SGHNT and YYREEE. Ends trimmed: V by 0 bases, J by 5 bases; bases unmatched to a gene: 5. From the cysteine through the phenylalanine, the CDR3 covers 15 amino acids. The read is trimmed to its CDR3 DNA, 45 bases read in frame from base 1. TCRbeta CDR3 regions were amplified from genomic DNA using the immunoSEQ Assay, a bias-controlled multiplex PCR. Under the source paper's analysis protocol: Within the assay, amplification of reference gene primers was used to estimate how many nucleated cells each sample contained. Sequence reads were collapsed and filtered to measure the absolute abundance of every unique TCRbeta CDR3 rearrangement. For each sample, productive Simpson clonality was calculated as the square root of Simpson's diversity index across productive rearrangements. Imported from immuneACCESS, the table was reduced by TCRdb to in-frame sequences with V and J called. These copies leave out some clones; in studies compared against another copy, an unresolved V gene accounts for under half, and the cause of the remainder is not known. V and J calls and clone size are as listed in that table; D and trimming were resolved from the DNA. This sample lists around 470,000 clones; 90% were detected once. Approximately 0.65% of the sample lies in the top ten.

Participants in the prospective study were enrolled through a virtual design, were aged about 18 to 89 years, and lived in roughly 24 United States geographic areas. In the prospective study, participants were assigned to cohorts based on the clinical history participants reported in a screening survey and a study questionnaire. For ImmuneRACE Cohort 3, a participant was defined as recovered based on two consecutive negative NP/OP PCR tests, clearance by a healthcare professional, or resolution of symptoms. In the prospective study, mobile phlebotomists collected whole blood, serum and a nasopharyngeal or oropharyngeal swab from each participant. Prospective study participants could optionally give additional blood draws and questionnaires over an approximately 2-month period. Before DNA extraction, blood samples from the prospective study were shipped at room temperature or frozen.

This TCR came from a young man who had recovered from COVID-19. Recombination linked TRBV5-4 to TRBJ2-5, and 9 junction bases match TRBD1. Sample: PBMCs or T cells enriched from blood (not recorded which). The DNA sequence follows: TGTGCCAGCAGCTTGGACAGGGGGCATAGGGAGACCCAGTACTTC. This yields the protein CASSLDRGHRETQYF.